This TCR beta chain originates from a study of blood T cell repertoires in COVID-19. Study as a whole: Collection of acute and convalescent COVID-19 samples took place in the United States, Italy and Spain. In each case, the material was cDNA or gDNA derived from T cells, B-cell-depleted T cells, or PBMCs.

Original handling: Estimates of nucleated cell counts were drawn from the amplification of reference gene primers. The protocol was immunoSEQ multiplex PCR, while the TCRdb copy is restricted to in-frame clones and leaves out a portion. V, J and clone size reflect that table, while D and trimming were determined from the DNA. The sample yields 200,000 to 250,000 clones, 70% to 90% seen once. This CDR3 is 14 amino acids long. V was clipped by 5 bases and J by 0 bases; unmatched bases: 4. Germline CDR1 SGHAT, CDR2 FQNNGV. This chain uses TRBV11-2 with TRBJ2-7, with 7 nucleotides matching TRBD2. This TCR derives from a woman aged 80 or over with acute or convalescent COVID-19. The sequenced sample was peripheral blood. The CDR3 DNA sequence: TGTGCCAGCAGCCCCCGGGACTACTCCTACGAGCAGTACTTC. Its protein product is CASSPRDYSYEQYF.